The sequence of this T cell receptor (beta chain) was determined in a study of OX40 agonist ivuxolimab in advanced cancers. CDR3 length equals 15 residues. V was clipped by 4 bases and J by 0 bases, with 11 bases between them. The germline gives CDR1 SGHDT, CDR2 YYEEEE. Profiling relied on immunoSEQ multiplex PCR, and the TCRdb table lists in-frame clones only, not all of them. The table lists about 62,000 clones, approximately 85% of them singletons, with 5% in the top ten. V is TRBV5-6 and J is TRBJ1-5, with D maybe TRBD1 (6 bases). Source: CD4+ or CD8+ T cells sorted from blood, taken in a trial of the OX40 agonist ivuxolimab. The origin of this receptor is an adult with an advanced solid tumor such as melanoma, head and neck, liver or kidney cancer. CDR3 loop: CASSEQGYSNQPQHF. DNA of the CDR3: TGTGCCAGCAGCGAACAGGGTTATAGCAATCAGCCCCAGCATTTT.